This record looks at one T cell receptor (beta chain) sequence and its context. The sample belongs to a study of monozygotic twins with inflammatory bowel disease. No DNA is given; TCRdb re-called the 5' RACE reads and lists each CDR3 protein once. In total, the table holds around 450,000 distinct CDR3 sequences. The CDR3 spans 14 residues. The germline gives CDR1 SGHVS, CDR2 FQNEAQ. The clonotype was recovered from a human donor with ulcerative colitis or Crohn's disease, or a healthy co-twin of an affected twin (not recorded which). Sequencing was performed on blood. This sequence joins TRBV7-8 and TRBJ2-1; TCRdb outputs TRBD1, but without DNA this stays unchecked. The CDR3 reads CASSSDGNYNEQFF.